The source of this T cell receptor beta chain is a study of identical twins. This clonotype showed up just a few times. Deletions cut 6 bases from V and 7 bases from J, with 7 bases between. Per germline, CDR1 MDHEN and CDR2 SYDVKM. The length of the CDR3 is 12 residues. One entry per CDR3 protein, called by TCRdb with MiXCR from the 5' RACE reads. The sample contains about 480,000 distinct CDR3 sequences, 14% of which appear only once. These same data were also listed under a study on yellow fever vaccine responses in identical twins.

Sequenced material: CD4+ T cells sorted from blood. The clonotype was recovered from a woman aged 18-29 years in good health. The chain links TRBV28 to TRBJ1-6; D call uncertain. The CDR3 nucleotides read TGTGCCAGCAGAGAGGGAAATTCACCCCTCCACTTT. This translates into CASREGNSPLHF. The full variable domain, with the rest looked up from reference TRBV28 and TRBJ1-6, is DVKVTQSSRYLVKRTGEKVFLECVQDMDHENMFWYRQDPGLGLRLIYFSYDVKMKEKGDIPEGYSVSREKKERFSLILESASTNQTSMYLCASREGNSPLHFGNGTRLTVT.